The 8 T cell receptor beta chains below all came from one sample that was sequenced in a study of cytomegalovirus exposure and HLA in healthy donors (dated by TCRdb to about 2017). Library preparation employed the immunoSEQ multiplex PCR assay. The multiplex PCR relied on a mix of 60 forward primers for TCR Vbeta segments and 13 reverse primers for TCR Jbeta segments. TCRdb limited this immuneACCESS table to in-frame rearrangements with V and J called. A share of clones is missing; checked studies link under half to unresolved V genes, and the rest is unexplained. Recorded for this sample are roughly 140,000 clones; about 80% of them occurred a single time. The leading ten clones occupy over 0.6% of the sample. The specimen sequenced was PBMCs. The receptors here all came from a male donor in good health and CMV-seronegative.

The chain carries TRBV5-5 and TRBJ1-5; 8 nucleotides align to TRBD1. V shed 2 bases and J 4 bases; nucleotides not matched to a gene: 8. The CDR3 runs 16 residues. Germline V gives CDR1 SGHKS, CDR2 YYEKEE (reference sequence). CDR3 coding DNA: TGTGCCAGCAGCTTTCAGCGGGACAGGACGAATCAGCCCCAGCATTTT. Translating gives CASSFQRDRTNQPQHF. The full variable domain, with the rest looked up from reference TRBV5-5 and TRBJ1-5, is DAGVTQSPTHLIKTRGQQVTLRCSPISGHKSVSWYQQVLGQGPQFIFQYYEKEERGRGNFPDRFSARQFPNYSSELNVNALLLGDSALYLCASSFQRDRTNQPQHFGDGTRLSIL.

The chain joins TRBV30 to TRBJ2-1, with D possibly being TRBD2 (6 bases). The length of the CDR3 is 16 residues. The germline gives CDR1 GTSNPN, CDR2 SVGIG (reference sequence). V lost 0 bases and J lost 6, with 18 bases in between. CDR3 loop: CAWSVDRERVRNEQFF. The CDR3 nucleotides are TGTGCCTGGAGTGTAGATCGGGAGAGGGTCCGCAATGAGCAGTTCTTC.

The chain couples TRBV19 to TRBJ1-4; D perhaps matches TRBD1 (5 bases). In germline, CDR1 is LNHDA, CDR2 SQIVND (reference sequence). The V end was cut by 5 bases, the J end by 3 bases, with 10 bases between. This CDR3 has 14 amino acids. The CDR3 DNA sequence: TGTGCCAGTAGTGAGACAGCTTCTAATGAAAAACTGTTTTTT. The encoded protein is CASSETASNEKLFF.

The chain uses TRBV2 and TRBJ2-1; a possible D gene is TRBD2 (6 bases). The CDR3 contains 14 residues. Trimming cost V 6 bases and J 4 bases, with 13 bases left between them. CDR1 is SNHLY, CDR2 FYNNEI, per germline. Here the CDR3 reads CASSPQGGYNEQFF. CDR3 nucleotides: TGTGCCAGCAGCCCCCAAGGAGGGTACAATGAGCAGTTCTTC. Full variable domain (outside the CDR3, taken from reference TRBV2 and TRBJ2-1): EPEVTQTPSHQVTQMGQEVILRCVPISNHLYFYWYRQILGQKVEFLVSFYNNEISEKSEIFDDQFSVERPDGSNFTLKIRSTKLEDSAMYFCASSPQGGYNEQFFGPGTRLTVL.

This rearrangement joins TRBV11-2 to TRBJ2-7; 9 bases line up with TRBD2. CDR3 length: 13 amino acids. V was pared by 6 bases and J by 1 base, with 1 base of the junction left unmatched. Germline CDR1 reads SGHAT; CDR2 reads FQNNGV. This chain's CDR3 is CASRLAGSYEQYF. CDR3 DNA: TGTGCCAGCAGGCTAGCGGGGTCCTACGAGCAGTACTTC. The entire variable domain, with the rest obtained from reference TRBV11-2 and TRBJ2-7, is as follows: EAGVAQSPRYKIIEKRQSVAFWCNPISGHATLYWYQQILGQGPKLLIQFQNNGVVDDSQLPKDRFSAERLKGVDSTLKIQPAKLEDSAVYLCASRLAGSYEQYFGPGTRLTVT.

The J gene is TRBJ1-3, the V gene TRBV6-6; D is perhaps TRBD1 (6 bases). This CDR3 comprises 15 residues. Trimming removed 9 bases at V and 1 base at J, with 16 bases between. Germline CDR1 reads MNHNY; CDR2 reads SVGAGI (reference sequence). The CDR3 nucleotides read TGTGCCAGTATAGCGAAGGGGGTATCTGGAAACACCATATATTTT. This translates into CASIAKGVSGNTIYF.

The chain links TRBV25-1 to TRBJ2-2, with TRBD2 matching 7 bases. CDR1 is MGHDK, CDR2 SYGVNS, per germline. This CDR3 comprises 17 residues. The V gene end was trimmed by 0 bases and the J gene end by 5 bases; junction bases not matched to a gene: 9. The CDR3 sequence: CASSEYPPQGGTGELFF. For the CDR3, the DNA is TGTGCCAGCAGTGAATATCCCCCCCAGGGAGGGACCGGGGAGCTGTTTTTT.

V and J are TRBV6-5 and TRBJ1-3, with D possibly TRBD1 on 5 matching bases. Germline V gives CDR1 MNHEY, CDR2 SVGAGI. Trimming removed 4 bases from V and 0 bases from J, with 10 bases in between. This CDR3 has 15 residues. In DNA form, the CDR3 reads TGTGCCAGCAGTTGGGGGGTAGACTCTGGAAACACCATATATTTT. Protein: CASSWGVDSGNTIYF.